The sequence of this T cell receptor (beta chain) was determined in a study of blood T cells in healthy people across ages. General study results and limits: Diversity of TCR beta correlated strongly with naive T cell percentage.

A second PCR of roughly 7 to 11 cycles used a sample-barcoded 5' primer and a J-beta primer mix. Tagging of each cDNA molecule was performed by a template-switch adaptor with 12 random nucleotides. MiXCR was run by TCRdb on the 5' RACE reads, yielding one entry per CDR3 protein. The sample gives roughly 1,500,000 distinct CDR3 sequences, about 43% of which show up once; less than 8% is in the top ten. For every donor, a draw yielded about 9.7 milliliters of peripheral blood. V dropped 4 bases and J dropped 3; count of bases not matched to a gene: 1. The CDR3 sequence is 13 residues long. This clonotype was picked up many times. Its antigen is undetermined.

Input material: blood. The rearrangement joins TRBV12-3 or TRBV12-4 to TRBJ2-5, with 8 bases identical to TRBD1. This receptor was obtained from a woman younger than 30 in good health. The CDR3 DNA follows: TGTGCCAGCAGTTCAGGGGGCAAAGAGACCCAGTACTTC. Residues: CASSSGGKETQYF.